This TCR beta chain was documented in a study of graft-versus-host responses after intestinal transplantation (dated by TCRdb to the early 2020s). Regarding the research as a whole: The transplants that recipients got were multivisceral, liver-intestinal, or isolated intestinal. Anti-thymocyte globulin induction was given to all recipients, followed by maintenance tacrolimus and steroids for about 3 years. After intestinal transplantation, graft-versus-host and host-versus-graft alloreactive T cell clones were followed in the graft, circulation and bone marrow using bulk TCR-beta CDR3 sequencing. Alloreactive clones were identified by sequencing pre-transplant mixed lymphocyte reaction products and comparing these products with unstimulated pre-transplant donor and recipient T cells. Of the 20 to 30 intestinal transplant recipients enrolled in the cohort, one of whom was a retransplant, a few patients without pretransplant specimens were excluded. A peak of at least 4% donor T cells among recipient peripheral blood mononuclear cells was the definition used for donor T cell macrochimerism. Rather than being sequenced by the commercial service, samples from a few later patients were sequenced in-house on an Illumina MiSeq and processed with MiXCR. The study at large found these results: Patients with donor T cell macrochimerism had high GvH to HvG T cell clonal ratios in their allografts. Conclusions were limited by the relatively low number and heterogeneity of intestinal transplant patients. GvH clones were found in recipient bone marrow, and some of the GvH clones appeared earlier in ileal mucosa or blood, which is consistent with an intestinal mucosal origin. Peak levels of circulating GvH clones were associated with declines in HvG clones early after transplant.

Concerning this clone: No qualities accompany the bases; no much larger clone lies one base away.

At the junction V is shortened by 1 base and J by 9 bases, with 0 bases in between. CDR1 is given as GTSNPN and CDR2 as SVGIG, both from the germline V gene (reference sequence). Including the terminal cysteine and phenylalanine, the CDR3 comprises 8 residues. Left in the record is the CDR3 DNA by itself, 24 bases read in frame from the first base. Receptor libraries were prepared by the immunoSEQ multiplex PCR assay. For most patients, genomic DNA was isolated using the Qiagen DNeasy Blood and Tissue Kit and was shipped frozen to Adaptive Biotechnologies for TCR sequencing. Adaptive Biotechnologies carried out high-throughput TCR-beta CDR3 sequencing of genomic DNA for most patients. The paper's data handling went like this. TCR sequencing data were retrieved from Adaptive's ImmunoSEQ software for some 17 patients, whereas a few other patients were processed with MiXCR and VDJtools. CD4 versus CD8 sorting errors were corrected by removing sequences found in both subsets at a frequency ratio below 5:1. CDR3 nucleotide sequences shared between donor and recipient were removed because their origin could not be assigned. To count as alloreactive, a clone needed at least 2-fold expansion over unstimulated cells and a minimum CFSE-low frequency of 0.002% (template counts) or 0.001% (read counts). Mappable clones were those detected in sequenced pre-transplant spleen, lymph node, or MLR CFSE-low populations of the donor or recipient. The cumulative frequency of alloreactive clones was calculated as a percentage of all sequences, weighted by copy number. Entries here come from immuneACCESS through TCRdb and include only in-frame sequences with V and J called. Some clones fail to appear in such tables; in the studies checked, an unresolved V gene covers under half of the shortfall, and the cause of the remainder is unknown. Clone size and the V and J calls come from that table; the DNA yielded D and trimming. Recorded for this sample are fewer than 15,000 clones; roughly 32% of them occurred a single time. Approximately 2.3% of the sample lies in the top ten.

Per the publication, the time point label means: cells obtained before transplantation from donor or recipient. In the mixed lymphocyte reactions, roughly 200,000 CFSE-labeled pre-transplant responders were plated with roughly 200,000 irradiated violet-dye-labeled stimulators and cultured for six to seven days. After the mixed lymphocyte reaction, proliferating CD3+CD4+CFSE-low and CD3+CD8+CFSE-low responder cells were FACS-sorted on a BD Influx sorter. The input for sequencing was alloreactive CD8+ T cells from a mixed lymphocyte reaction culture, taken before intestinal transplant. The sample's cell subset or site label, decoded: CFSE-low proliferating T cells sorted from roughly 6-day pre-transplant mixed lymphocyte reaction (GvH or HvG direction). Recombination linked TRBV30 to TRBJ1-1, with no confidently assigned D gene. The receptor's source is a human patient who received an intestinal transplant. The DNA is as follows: TGTGCCTGGAGTGAAGCTTTCTTT. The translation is CAWSEAFF.